Below, one TCR beta chain is given with its context. Its antigen is not identified. The data are from a study of cytomegalovirus exposure and HLA in healthy donors. Study-wide results and limits: With high specificity and sensitivity, the classifier reportedly diagnosed cytomegalovirus status. In a later analysis, an Asian-associated ancestry cluster reportedly showed fewer N-insertions than the approximately 610-donor mean.

It was with 60 Vbeta and 13 Jbeta primers that the PCR ran. TCRdb's table, derived via immunoSEQ multiplex PCR, lists solely in-frame clones and lacks some. With roughly 120,000 clones in the sample, the ten largest clones hold under 3.5%. The sample consisted of PBMCs. The TCR sequence derives from a young man in good health and CMV-seronegative.

This CDR3 is CAWSRIQGPSYEQYF. The CDR3, as DNA: TGTGCCTGGAGTAGAATACAGGGGCCCTCCTACGAGCAGTACTTC. J is TRBJ2-7 and V is TRBV30; 7 bases match TRBD1. Germline V gene lookup returns CDR1 GTSNPN and CDR2 SVGIG (reference sequence). This CDR3 is 15 amino acids long. V trimming: 2 bases; J trimming: 0 bases; junction bases outside the gene matches: 7.